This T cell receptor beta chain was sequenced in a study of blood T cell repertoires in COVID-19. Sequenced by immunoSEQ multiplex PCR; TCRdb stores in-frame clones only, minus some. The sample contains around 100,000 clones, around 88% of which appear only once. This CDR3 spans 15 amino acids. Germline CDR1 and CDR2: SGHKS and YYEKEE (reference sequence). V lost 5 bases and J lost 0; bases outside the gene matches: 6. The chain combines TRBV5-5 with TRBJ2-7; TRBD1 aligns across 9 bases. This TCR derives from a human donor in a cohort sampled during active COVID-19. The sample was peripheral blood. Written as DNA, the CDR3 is TGTGCCAGCAGTGCCGGGACAGGGAGCTCCTACGAGCAGTACTTC. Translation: CASSAGTGSSYEQYF.